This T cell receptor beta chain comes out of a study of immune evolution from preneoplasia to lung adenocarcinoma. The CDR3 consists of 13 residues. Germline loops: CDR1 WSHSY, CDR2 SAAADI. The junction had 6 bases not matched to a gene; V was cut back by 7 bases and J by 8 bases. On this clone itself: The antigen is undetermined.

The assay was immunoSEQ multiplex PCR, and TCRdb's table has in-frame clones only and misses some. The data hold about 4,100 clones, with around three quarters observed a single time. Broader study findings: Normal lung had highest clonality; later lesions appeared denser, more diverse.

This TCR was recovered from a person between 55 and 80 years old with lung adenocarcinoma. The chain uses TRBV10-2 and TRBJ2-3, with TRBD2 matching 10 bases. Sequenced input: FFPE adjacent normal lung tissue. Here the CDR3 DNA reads TGCGCCAGCATATCGTCTAGCGGGAGTACGCAGTATTTT. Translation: CASISSSGSTQYF.